This T cell receptor beta chain was recorded in a study of blood T cell repertoires in COVID-19. Background on the study: The samples span acute and convalescent COVID-19 from the United States, Italy and Spain. T cells, B-cell-depleted T cells, or PBMCs provided the cDNA or gDNA that served as material.

Original analysis: By means of reference gene primer amplification, nucleated cell counts were estimated. The repertoire was sequenced with immunoSEQ multiplex PCR; TCRdb's copy has only in-frame clones and lacks some. V, J and clone size derive from that table, while D and trimming were established from the DNA sequence. The table shows roughly 150,000 clones, with 76% occurring only once. The CDR3 covers 14 residues. Germline values: CDR1 LGHDT, CDR2 YNNKEL (reference sequence). V was cut by 1 base and J by 2 bases, with 8 bases left in between. The sequencing input was peripheral blood. The TCR comes from a woman at least 80 years old with acute or convalescent COVID-19. The chain recombines TRBV3-1 (or the pseudogene TRBV3-2) with TRBJ2-5, with TRBD1 as a possible D gene (6 bases). The CDR3 DNA sequence: TGTGCCAGCAGCCAAGGGACAGCTCAAGAGACCCAGTACTTC. Amino acids: CASSQGTAQETQYF.